These T cell receptor beta chains were read from a single sample in a study of shared clonotypes between healthy human individuals. Method: immunoSEQ multiplex PCR; TCRdb's copy keeps in-frame clones and lacks some. In the table there are around 2.1 million clones, approximately 94% of which are singletons. Specimen: naive CD4+ T cells sorted from blood. The receptors come from a man younger than 35 in good health. The CDR3 runs from the conserved cysteine through the conserved F or W. D genes are given only for firm matches. Clone size is shown for a subset of rows, as once, few, many or a class of expanded clone.

CDR3nt | CDR3aa | v_gene | d_gene | j_gene | abundance
TGTGCCAGTACCACGAATGGGGGGAACACTGAAGCTTTCTTT | CASTTNGGNTEAFF | TRBV19 | . | TRBJ1-1 | .
TGTGCCAGCCGGGGACTAGCGGGGGGGCCAAATGAGCAGTTCTTC | CASRGLAGGPNEQFF | TRBV2 | TRBD2 | TRBJ2-1 | .
TGTGCCAGTATTAATTTTCGAAGGGGCGGGGATAAGGGTACATACGAGCAGTACTTC | CASINFRRGGDKGTYEQYF | TRBV19 | . | TRBJ2-7 | .
TGTGCCAGCTCACCAGGGGAACAGGGACGGCGTTTTTTC | CASSPGEQGRRFF | TRBV18 | . | TRBJ2-7 | .
TGCGCCAGCGTCCGGGACGGGGCTGGCGAGCAGTACTTC | CASVRDGAGEQYF | TRBV5-1 | . | TRBJ2-7 | .
TGCGCCAGCAGCCTCTCCCCTGCTAGCGGGGGCCTCCCCTACAATGAGCAGTTCTTC | CASSLSPASGGLPYNEQFF | TRBV4-1 | TRBD2 | TRBJ2-1 | .
TGCGCCAGCAGCGAAGGCCCGAATACCGGGGAGCTGTTTTTT | CASSEGPNTGELFF | TRBV5-1 | . | TRBJ2-2 | .
TGCGCCAGCAGCTTGGCCAAGGGGGACACCCATGGCTACACCTTC | CASSLAKGDTHGYTF | TRBV5-1 | . | TRBJ1-2 | .
TGTGCCATCAGACCGGGCCCAGGTTCAGATACGCAGTATTTT | CAIRPGPGSDTQYF | TRBV10-3 | . | TRBJ2-3 | .
TGTGCCAGCAGCGCCCTGAACGGGGACGAGCAGTTCTTC | CASSALNGDEQFF | TRBV9 | . | TRBJ2-1 | .
TGTGCCAGCATCCCGGGGGCAGACAATCAGCCCCAGCATTTT | CASIPGADNQPQHF | TRBV28 | . | TRBJ1-5 | .
TGTGCCAGTAGCCCACGGGGATTACATCAGCCCCAGCATTTT | CASSPRGLHQPQHF | TRBV19 | . | TRBJ1-5 | .
TGCAGCGTTCAACAAAGGCAATCCTACGAGCAGTACTTC | CSVQQRQSYEQYF | TRBV29-1 | . | TRBJ2-7 | .
TGTGCCAGCGGAGGGGGTGTGGAGCCCCAGCATTTT | CASGGGVEPQHF | TRBV28 | . | TRBJ1-5 | .
TGCAGCGTTATGGGACAGGGAGGGGTGACTGAAGCTTTCTTT | CSVMGQGGVTEAFF | TRBV29-1 | TRBD1 | TRBJ1-1 | once
TGTGCCAGCAGTCGTGGCGGGAGGCCCTACAATGAGCAGTTCTTC | CASSRGGRPYNEQFF | TRBV6-5 | TRBD2 | TRBJ2-1 | .
TGCGCCAGCAGCTTGGAAGGAGGTGGAAACACCATATATTTT | CASSLEGGGNTIYF | TRBV5-1 | . | TRBJ1-3 | .
TGTGCCAGCCACCTCGAGGGAAACACCATATATTTT | CASHLEGNTIYF | TRBV19 | . | TRBJ1-3 | few
TGTGCCAGCAGCTTAATACGGGCGCAAGGCCGCACAGATACGCAGTATTTT | CASSLIRAQGRTDTQYF | TRBV7-8 | . | TRBJ2-3 | .
TGTGCCACAAGGGAGTCTAGCGGGAACGGTCAAGAGACCCAGTACTTC | CATRESSGNGQETQYF | TRBV10-3 | TRBD2 | TRBJ2-5 | .
TGTGCCAGCAGTTACTCGAGGGACAGCTATAATTCACCCCTCCACTTT | CASSYSRDSYNSPLHF | TRBV6-5 | TRBD1 | TRBJ1-6 | .
TGTGCCATCAGTCCACAAACGAGACTAGCCTCCCTCGGGGATACGCAGTATTTT | CAISPQTRLASLGDTQYF | TRBV10-3 | TRBD2 | TRBJ2-3 | .
TGTGCCAGCAGCCCCGGGACAGGGATTCTTTACGAGCAGTACTTC | CASSPGTGILYEQYF | TRBV7-6 | TRBD1 | TRBJ2-7 | .
TGTGCCTGGAGTGAAGGGGGCCGGGGGAACTATGGCTACACCTTC | CAWSEGGRGNYGYTF | TRBV30 | TRBD1 | TRBJ1-2 | .
TGTGCCAGCAGCTTAATCCCAGGGGGCGCCGGTCTCTATGGCTACACCTTC | CASSLIPGGAGLYGYTF | TRBV7-8 | TRBD1 | TRBJ1-2 | .
TGCGCCAGCAGCTTGCTGGGGGGCAGGTCAGATACGCAGTATTTT | CASSLLGGRSDTQYF | TRBV5-1 | . | TRBJ2-3 | .
TGTGCCAGCAGCTTAGCGCAAGCTCCTGGTGAAAAACTGTTTTTT | CASSLAQAPGEKLFF | TRBV7-9 | . | TRBJ1-4 | .